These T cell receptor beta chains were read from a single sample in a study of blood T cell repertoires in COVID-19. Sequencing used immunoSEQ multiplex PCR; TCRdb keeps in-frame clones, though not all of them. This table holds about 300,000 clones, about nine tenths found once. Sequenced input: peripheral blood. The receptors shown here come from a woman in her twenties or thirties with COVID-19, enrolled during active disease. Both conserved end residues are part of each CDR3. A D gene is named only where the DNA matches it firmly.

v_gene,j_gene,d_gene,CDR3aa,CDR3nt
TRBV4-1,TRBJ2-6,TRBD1,CASSRHQDRGFSGANVLTF,TGCGCCAGCAGCCGCCACCAGGACAGGGGCTTCTCTGGGGCCAACGTCCTGACTTTC
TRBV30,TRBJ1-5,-,CAWSPGENQPQHF,TGTGCCTGGAGTCCAGGGGAAAATCAGCCCCAGCATTTT
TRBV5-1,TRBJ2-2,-,CASSGGSNTGELFF,TGCGCCAGCAGTGGAGGGTCGAACACCGGGGAGCTGTTTTTT
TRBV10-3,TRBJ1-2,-,CAISPGGTNYGYTF,TGTGCCATCAGCCCCGGGGGGACTAACTATGGCTACACCTTC
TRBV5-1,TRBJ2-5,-,CASSLTGTQYF,TGCGCCAGCAGCTTAACCGGGACCCAGTACTTC
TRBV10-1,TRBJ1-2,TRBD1,CASSPGTGANYGYTF,TGCGCCAGCAGTCCCGGGACAGGGGCTAACTATGGCTACACCTTC
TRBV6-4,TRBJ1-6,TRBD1,CASSTGVNSPLHF,TGTGCCAGCAGTACAGGGGTCAATTCACCCCTCCACTTT
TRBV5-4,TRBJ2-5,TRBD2,CASSKGLAEGQETQYF,TGTGCCAGCAGCAAGGGACTAGCGGAGGGACAAGAGACCCAGTACTTC
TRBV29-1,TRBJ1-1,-,CSVRLSMNTEAFF,TGCAGCGTACGTCTCTCTATGAACACTGAAGCTTTCTTT
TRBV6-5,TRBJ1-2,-,CASLDFVGYTF,TGTGCCAGCTTGGACTTTGTAGGCTACACCTTC
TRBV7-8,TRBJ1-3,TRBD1,CASRHRGGNTIYF,TGTGCCAGCAGACACAGGGGTGGAAACACCATATATTTT
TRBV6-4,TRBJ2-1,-,CASSGETGNEQFF,TGTGCCAGCAGTGGCGAGACTGGCAATGAGCAGTTCTTC
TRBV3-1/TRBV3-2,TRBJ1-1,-,CASSQDPGMNTEAFF,TGTGCCAGCAGCCAAGATCCGGGGATGAACACTGAAGCTTTCTTT
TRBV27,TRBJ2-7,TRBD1,CASSNTGQGGWYEQYF,TGTGCCAGCAGTAACACGGGACAGGGAGGATGGTACGAGCAGTACTTC
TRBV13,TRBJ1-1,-,CASTAGGRGTEAFF,TGTGCCAGCACCGCCGGGGGTAGGGGCACTGAAGCTTTCTTT
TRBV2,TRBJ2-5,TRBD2,CASNRWGGQETQYF,TGTGCCAGCAACCGGTGGGGAGGGCAAGAGACCCAGTACTTC
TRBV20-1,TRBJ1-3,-,CSASRTVGRRVYGNTIYF,TGCAGTGCCAGTCGGACAGTAGGCCGCAGAGTGTATGGAAACACCATATATTTT
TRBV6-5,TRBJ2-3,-,CASSYYGGIEHF,TGTGCCAGCAGTTACTATGGGGGGATTGAGCATTTT
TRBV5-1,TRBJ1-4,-,CASSPDSWGEKLFF,TGCGCCAGCAGCCCGGACAGTTGGGGTGAAAAACTGTTTTTT
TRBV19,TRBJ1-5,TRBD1,CASSTLDRGHNQPQHF,TGTGCCAGTAGTACACTCGACAGGGGGCATAATCAGCCCCAGCATTTT
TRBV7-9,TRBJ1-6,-,CASSFVSGSYNSPLHF,TGTGCCAGCAGCTTCGTCAGCGGCTCCTATAATTCACCCCTCCACTTT
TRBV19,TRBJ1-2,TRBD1,CASSIEAGQGPTNYGYTF,TGTGCCAGTAGTATAGAAGCCGGACAGGGACCCACTAACTATGGCTACACCTTC
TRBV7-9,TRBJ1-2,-,CASSFSYGYTF,TGTGCCAGCAGCTTTTCGTATGGCTACACCTTC
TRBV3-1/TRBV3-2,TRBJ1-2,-,CASSQGLSGGYTF,TGTGCCAGCAGCCAAGGGTTATCGGGTGGCTACACCTTC
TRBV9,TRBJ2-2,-,CASSVVGQSNTGELFF,TGTGCCAGCAGCGTAGTCGGACAGTCAAACACCGGGGAGCTGTTTTTT
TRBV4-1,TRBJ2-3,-,CASSQAGRKFGQYF,TGCGCCAGCAGCCAAGCGGGAAGAAAATTTGGGCAGTATTTT
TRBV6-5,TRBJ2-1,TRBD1,CASSLQGYQFF,TGTGCCAGCAGTTTACAGGGGTATCAGTTCTTC
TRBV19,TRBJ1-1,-,CASSIRADKTEAFF,TGTGCCAGTAGTATTCGGGCGGACAAAACTGAAGCTTTCTTT